This is a list of T cell receptor beta chains from one sample in a study of brain T cells in children with intractable seizures. Profiling relied on immunoSEQ multiplex PCR, and the TCRdb table lists in-frame clones only, not all of them. The table records hundreds of thousands of clones, 93% of them present only once. The material sequenced was peripheral blood, taken 4 to 5 months after surgery. The receptors shown here come from a boy in the first two years of life with tuberous sclerosis and intractable seizures. The CDR3 runs from the conserved cysteine through the conserved F or W. The D gene is left open where the match is weak. Some rows have no size entry. The others give once, few or many, or a class for an expanded clone.

NA,TRBJ2-1,NA,TRBV19,CASSPPSDEQFF,TGTGCCAGTAGCCCGCCCAGCGATGAGCAGTTCTTC
NA,TRBJ1-1,NA,TRBV2,CASTVSGVNTEAFF,TGTGCCAGCACCGTATCGGGGGTTAACACTGAAGCTTTCTTT
NA,TRBJ1-4,NA,TRBV6-5,CASTTRLAGNEKLFF,TGTGCCAGCACCACCCGGCTCGCCGGGAATGAAAAACTGTTTTTT
TRBD1,TRBJ1-1,once,TRBV6-1,CASSDRGLTEAFF,TGTGCCAGCAGTGACAGGGGGCTCACTGAAGCTTTCTTT
NA,TRBJ1-6,NA,TRBV30,CAWREGYNSPLHF,TGTGCCTGGAGGGAGGGGTATAATTCACCCCTCCACTTT
NA,TRBJ1-6,NA,TRBV9,CASSPHGRRNSPLHF,TGTGCCAGCAGCCCTCACGGACGGCGGAATTCACCCCTCCACTTT
NA,TRBJ1-1,NA,TRBV6-5,CASSYSDTPNTEAFF,TGTGCCAGCAGTTACTCGGACACCCCGAACACTGAAGCTTTCTTT
NA,TRBJ2-1,NA,TRBV19,CASSILGEQFF,TGTGCCAGTAGTATTTTAGGGGAGCAGTTCTTC
NA,TRBJ1-1,NA,TRBV6-5,CASSNGYRVEAFF,TGTGCCAGCAGTAACGGGTACAGGGTGGAAGCTTTCTTT
TRBD1,TRBJ1-2,NA,TRBV6-5,CASSYSGTGKYGYTF,TGTGCCAGCAGTTACTCGGGGACAGGGAAGTATGGCTACACCTTC
NA,TRBJ1-5,NA,TRBV18,CASSPGAQPQHF,TGTGCCAGCTCCCCAGGGGCTCAGCCCCAGCATTTT
NA,TRBJ1-4,NA,TRBV7-9,CASSLSRRGVEEKLFF,TGTGCCAGCAGCTTAAGCCGCAGGGGAGTCGAGGAAAAACTGTTTTTT
NA,TRBJ2-7,NA,TRBV4-1,CASSQDGVHEQYF,TGCGCCAGCAGCCAAGACGGAGTCCACGAGCAGTACTTC
NA,TRBJ1-2,NA,TRBV6-1,CASSEGGHSYGYTF,TGTGCCAGCAGTGAGGGGGGACATAGCTATGGCTACACCTTC
NA,TRBJ2-5,NA,TRBV7-2,CASSSRWGEETQYF,TGTGCCAGCAGCTCCCGCTGGGGAGAAGAGACCCAGTACTTC
NA,TRBJ1-1,NA,TRBV9,CASSPGNYGTQAFF,TGTGCCAGCAGCCCCGGTAACTACGGGACGCAAGCTTTCTTT
NA,TRBJ2-3,NA,TRBV18,CASSRYEDTQYF,TGTGCCAGCTCACGTTACGAGGATACGCAGTATTTT
TRBD1,TRBJ1-6,NA,TRBV30,CAWGTGWSPLHF,TGTGCCTGGGGGACAGGGTGGAGTCCCCTCCACTTT
NA,TRBJ1-1,NA,TRBV4-1,CASSQDRQLNTEAFF,TGCGCCAGCAGCCAAGATCGTCAGCTAAACACTGAAGCTTTCTTT
TRBD2,TRBJ2-3,NA,TRBV9,CASSVAGGGVTDTQYF,TGTGCCAGCAGCGTAGCGGGCGGGGGGGTCACAGATACGCAGTATTTT
TRBD1,TRBJ1-1,once,TRBV6-5,CASSRKGQGINLAFF,TGTGCCAGCAGTCGTAAAGGACAGGGGATCAACTTGGCTTTCTTT
NA,TRBJ1-1,NA,TRBV7-9,CASSLGPPWMNTEAFF,TGTGCCAGCAGCTTAGGCCCTCCATGGATGAACACTGAAGCTTTCTTT
NA,TRBJ2-3,NA,TRBV5-1,CASSLAASEDTQYF,TGCGCCAGCAGCTTGGCCGCTAGCGAGGATACGCAGTATTTT
TRBD2,TRBJ2-2,NA,TRBV9,CASSAPGGKRGDTGELFF,TGTGCCAGCAGCGCCCCCGGGGGGAAGCGGGGGGACACCGGGGAGCTGTTTTTT
NA,TRBJ2-3,NA,TRBV3-1/TRBV3-2,CASSQVGGFDTQYF,TGTGCCAGCAGCCAAGTAGGGGGTTTTGATACGCAGTATTTT
TRBD2,TRBJ2-1,NA,TRBV30,CAWNGGGAWDEQFF,TGTGCCTGGAATGGCGGGGGGGCCTGGGATGAGCAGTTCTTC
NA,TRBJ2-3,NA,TRBV13,CASKLADTQYF,TGTGCCAGCAAGCTAGCCGATACGCAGTATTTT
NA,TRBJ2-7,NA,TRBV25-1,CASSKYDTFYEQYF,TGTGCCAGCAGTAAATATGACACTTTCTACGAGCAGTACTTC
TRBD2,TRBJ2-1,NA,TRBV18,CASSPPGLAGGYEQFF,TGTGCCAGCTCACCACCAGGACTAGCGGGAGGATATGAGCAGTTCTTC
TRBD2,TRBJ2-7,NA,TRBV7-3,CASSAGLESEQYF,TGTGCCAGCAGCGCCGGACTAGAATCCGAGCAGTACTTC
TRBD1,TRBJ2-2,NA,TRBV10-2,CASSKPGGMNGELFF,TGCGCCAGCAGCAAGCCAGGGGGAATGAACGGGGAGCTGTTTTTT
NA,TRBJ2-5,NA,TRBV24-1,CATSDSVASETQYF,TGTGCCACCAGTGATTCAGTAGCTTCGGAGACCCAGTACTTC
NA,TRBJ2-5,NA,TRBV7-9,CASRGFQETQYF,TGTGCCAGCAGGGGCTTCCAAGAGACCCAGTACTTC
NA,TRBJ2-1,NA,TRBV19,CASSSRDTYNEQFF,TGTGCCAGTTCCAGCCGGGACACCTACAATGAGCAGTTCTTC
NA,TRBJ2-7,NA,TRBV19,CASSMATGPYEQYF,TGTGCCAGTAGTATGGCGACAGGCCCCTACGAGCAGTACTTC